Presented here are 14 T cell receptor beta chains from one specimen sequenced in a study of T cells in Graves' hyperthyroidism and ophthalmopathy. TCR beta CDR3 regions were amplified from RNA transcripts. Carried out on the TCR CDR3, a first-round RT-PCR used the HTBI primer set. Via MiXCR, TCRdb re-called the multiplex PCR reads, giving one row per CDR3 protein. This table holds around 350,000 distinct CDR3 sequences, approximately 14% found once. Specimen: blood. The source is a woman aged 18-29 years with Graves' hyperthyroidism that later progressed to Graves' ophthalmopathy.

The table lists this clonotype with many counts. The chain has TRBV11-2 and TRBJ2-3, with D possibly being TRBD1 or TRBD2 (5 bases each). Germline CDR1 SGHAT, CDR2 FQNNGV. CDR3 length: 17 amino acids. The V and J ends lost 7 bases and 0 bases respectively, with 20 bases between them. CDR3 coding DNA: TGTGCCAGCATCAAGGGCCGGGGCGGTGCTAGCACAGATACGCAGTATTTT. This sequence encodes CASIKGRGGASTDTQYF.

This clonotype was seen a few times. The V and J genes are TRBV29-1 and TRBJ1-2; 7 bases match TRBD1. CDR1 is SQVTM, CDR2 ANQGSEA, per germline. V shed 6 bases, J shed 8 bases, and the junction held 6 bases outside the gene matches. This CDR3 spans 11 amino acids. This CDR3 reads CSVPTGPGYTF. The CDR3 DNA reads as TGCAGCGTCCCGACAGGGCCGGGCTACACCTTC.

This clonotype was counted ten times or more. This chain uses TRBV11-2 with TRBJ1-1, with D perhaps TRBD1 (5 bases). Looked up from germline, CDR1 is SGHAT and CDR2 is FQNNGV. Trimming pared 2 bases from V and 3 bases from J, leaving 10 bases between. CDR3 length: 14 residues. This CDR3 is CASSLSQGYTEAFF. Here the CDR3 DNA reads TGTGCCAGCAGCTTATCGCAGGGCTACACTGAAGCTTTCTTT.

This chain connects TRBV7-9 to TRBJ2-7, with TRBD1 matching over 9 bases. The CDR3 totals 15 residues. Germline CDR1 is SEHNR and CDR2 is FQNEAQ (reference sequence). Trimming removed 1 base from V and 3 bases from J; junction bases left unmatched: 4. CDR3 loop: CASSLVGTGSYEQYF. The CDR3 DNA follows: TGTGCCAGCAGCTTAGTAGGGACAGGGAGCTACGAGCAGTACTTC. Combining the CDR3 with reference TRBV7-9 and TRBJ2-7 gives the whole variable domain DTGVSQNPRHKITKRGQNVTFRCDPISEHNRLYWYRQTLGQGPEFLTYFQNEAQLEKSRLLSDRFSAERPKGSFSTLEIQRTEQGDSAMYLCASSLVGTGSYEQYFGPGTRLTVT.

This clonotype was seen at least ten times. The chain employs TRBV28 and TRBJ1-5, with a possible D match to TRBD1 (5 bases). This CDR3 is built from 16 residues. V shed 5 bases and J shed 1 base, with 15 bases lying between them. CDR1 and CDR2 (germline): MDHEN, SYDVKM. The CDR3 reads CASSPLGGASNQPQHF. CDR3 coding DNA: TGTGCCAGCAGTCCCCTCGGGGGTGCGAGCAATCAGCCCCAGCATTTT.

This clonotype has only a few counts. The chain carries TRBV15 and TRBJ2-3; 10 bases line up with TRBD2. Trimming removed 1 base from V and 9 bases from J; junction bases left unmatched: 10. Per germline, CDR1 LNHNV and CDR2 YYDKDF (reference sequence). This CDR3 spans 16 amino acids. The CDR3 spells CATSRGTSGTVETQYF. CDR3 in DNA: TGTGCCACCAGCAGAGGGACTAGCGGTACTGTCGAAACGCAGTATTTT.

This clonotype has ten or more counts. The rearrangement links TRBV6-1 to TRBJ1-1; 7 bases are a match to TRBD1. This CDR3 region has 14 residues. Germline V gene lookup returns CDR1 MNHNS and CDR2 SASEGT. V lost 4 bases, J lost 0 bases, and 2 bases stayed unmatched. The CDR3 DNA reads TGTGCCAGCAGTGTCACAGGGGTGAACACTGAAGCTTTCTTT. Protein product: CASSVTGVNTEAFF.

This clonotype showed up many times. The chain employs TRBV6-1 and TRBJ1-6; 8 bases align to TRBD1. Unmatched junction bases numbered 10, after V lost 5 bases and J lost 7 bases. Germline V gene data show CDR1 as MNHNS and CDR2 as SASEGT. The CDR3 consists of 16 residues. The CDR3 here is CASSSTRDRRNSPLHF. CDR3 DNA: TGTGCCAGCAGTTCAACCCGGGACAGGAGAAATTCACCCCTCCACTTT.

V is TRBV16 and J is TRBJ1-1; D uncertain. The germline V gene encodes CDR1 KGHSY and CDR2 FQNENV. V was trimmed by 0 bases and J by 0 bases, leaving 5 bases between them. This CDR3 contains 14 residues. The CDR3 protein is CASSQSIMNTEAFF. The CDR3 DNA follows: TGTGCCAGCAGCCAATCGATAATGAACACTGAAGCTTTCTTT.

At least ten counts were recorded for this clonotype. This chain links TRBV5-1 with TRBJ2-3; D is tentatively TRBD1 or TRBD2 (6 bases each). This CDR3 spans 15 amino acids. Trimming removed 0 bases at V and 5 bases at J, with 13 bases between. The germline V gene has CDR1 SGHRS and CDR2 YFSETQ. For the CDR3, the DNA is TGCGCCAGCAGCTTGGACGGGGGCAGGATAGATACGCAGTATTTT. Its protein product is CASSLDGGRIDTQYF.

As for this clonotype: Relative to the germline gene, one junction end is altered; a read error may explain this. This chain joins TRBV30 and TRBJ2-2; D perhaps matches TRBD2 (5 bases). Germline-derived CDR1 and CDR2 are GTSNPN and SVGIG (reference sequence). The CDR3 loop spans 12 amino acids. The CDR3 DNA reads TGTGCCTGGAGGCGGAACACCGGGGAGCGGTTTTTT. As protein: CAWRRNTGERFF. Filled out from reference TRBV30 and TRBJ2-2, the complete variable domain reads SQTIHQWPATLVQPVGSPLSLECTVEGTSNPNLYWYRQAAGRGLQLLFYSVGIGQISSEVPQNLSASRPQDRQFILSSKKLLLSDSGFYLCAWRRNTGERFFGEGSRLTVL.

This clonotype was found a few times. V usage is TRBV20-1 and J usage is TRBJ2-7; 9 bases are a match to TRBD2. Germline V gives CDR1 DFQATT, CDR2 SNEGSKA (reference sequence). After removal of 2 bases from V and 5 bases from J, the junction contained 10 bases not matched to a gene. The CDR3 totals 15 residues. The CDR3 sequence is CSARRLAVSSHEQYF. In nucleotides, the CDR3 is TGCAGTGCTAGAAGACTAGCGGTGAGTTCCCACGAGCAGTACTTC.

This clonotype was counted at least ten times. V usage is TRBV20-1 and J usage is TRBJ1-1, with D unclear. The germline V gene encodes CDR1 DFQATT and CDR2 SNEGSKA (reference sequence). V lost 3 bases, J lost 5 bases, and 16 bases lay in between. CDR3 size: 14 residues. The CDR3 here is CSARSQIDGTEAFF. For the CDR3, the DNA is TGCAGTGCTAGGTCACAGATTGATGGAACTGAAGCTTTCTTT.

This clonotype was found a few times. Here the CDR3 reads CATSRDLLRRDNEQFF. CDR3 DNA sequence: TGTGCCACCAGCAGAGATCTATTGCGGCGGGATAATGAGCAGTTCTTC. This chain links TRBV15 with TRBJ2-1; D may be TRBD2 (6 bases). V was shortened by 0 bases and J by 7 bases, with 16 bases between the two germline ends. This CDR3 is 16 amino acids long. Germline-derived CDR1 and CDR2 are LNHNV and YYDKDF (reference sequence). Full variable domain (outside the CDR3, taken from reference TRBV15 and TRBJ2-1): DAMVIQNPRYQVTQFGKPVTLSCSQTLNHNVMYWYQQKSSQAPKLLFHYYDKDFNNEADTPDNFQSRRPNTSFCFLDIRSPGLGDTAMYLCATSRDLLRRDNEQFFGPGTRLTVL.